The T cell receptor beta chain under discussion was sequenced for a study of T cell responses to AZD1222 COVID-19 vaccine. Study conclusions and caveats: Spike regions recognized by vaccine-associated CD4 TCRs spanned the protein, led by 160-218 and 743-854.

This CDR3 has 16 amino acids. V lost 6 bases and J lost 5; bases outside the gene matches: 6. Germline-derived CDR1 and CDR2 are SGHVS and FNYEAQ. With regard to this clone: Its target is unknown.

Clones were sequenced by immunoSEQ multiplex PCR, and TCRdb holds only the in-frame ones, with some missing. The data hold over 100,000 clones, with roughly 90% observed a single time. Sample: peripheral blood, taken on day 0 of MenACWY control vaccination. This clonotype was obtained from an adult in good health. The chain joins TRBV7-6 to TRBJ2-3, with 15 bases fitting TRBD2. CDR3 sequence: CASRSPGLAGGDTQYF. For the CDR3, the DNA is TGTGCCAGCAGATCCCCGGGACTAGCGGGGGGAGATACGCAGTATTTT.